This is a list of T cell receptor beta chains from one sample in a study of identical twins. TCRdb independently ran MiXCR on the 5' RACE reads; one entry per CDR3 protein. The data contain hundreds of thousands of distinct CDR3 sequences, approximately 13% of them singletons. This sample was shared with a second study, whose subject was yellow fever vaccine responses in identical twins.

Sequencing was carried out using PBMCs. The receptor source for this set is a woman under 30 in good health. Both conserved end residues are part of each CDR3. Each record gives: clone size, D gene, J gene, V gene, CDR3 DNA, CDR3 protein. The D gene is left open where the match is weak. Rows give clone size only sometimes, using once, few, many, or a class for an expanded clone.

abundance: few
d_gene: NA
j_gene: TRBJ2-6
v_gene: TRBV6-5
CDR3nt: TGTGCCAGCAGTTACTCGATAGTCAGGAGCACTGGGGCCAACGTCCTGACTTTC
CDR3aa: CASSYSIVRSTGANVLTF

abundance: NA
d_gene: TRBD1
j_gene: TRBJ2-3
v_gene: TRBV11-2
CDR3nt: TGTGCCAGCAGCATCGGACAGGGCCCCACAGATACGCAGTATTTT
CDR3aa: CASSIGQGPTDTQYF

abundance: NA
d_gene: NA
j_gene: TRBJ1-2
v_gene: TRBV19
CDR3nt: TGTGCCAGTAGATATTCCCAGACAGGCGCCTATGGCTACACCTTC
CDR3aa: CASRYSQTGAYGYTF

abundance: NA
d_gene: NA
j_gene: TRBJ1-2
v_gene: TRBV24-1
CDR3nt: TGTGCCACCAGTGATAGTGGCTATGGCTACACCTTC
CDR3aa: CATSDSGYGYTF

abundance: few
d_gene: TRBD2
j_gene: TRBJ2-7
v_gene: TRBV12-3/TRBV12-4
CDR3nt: TGTGCCAGCAGTCTCAGACCAGGAGCTAGCGGGATCTACGAGCAGTACTTC
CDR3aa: CASSLRPGASGIYEQYF

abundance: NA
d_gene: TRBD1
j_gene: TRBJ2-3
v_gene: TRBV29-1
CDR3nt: TGCAGCGTTAGTCAACAGGGGGCTGTTTGGCCAGATACGCAGTATTTT
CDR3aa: CSVSQQGAVWPDTQYF

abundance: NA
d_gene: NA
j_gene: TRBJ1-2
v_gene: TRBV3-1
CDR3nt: TGTGCCAGCAGCCAAGATTCAAGGGGCAGTGGCTACACCTTC
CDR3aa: CASSQDSRGSGYTF

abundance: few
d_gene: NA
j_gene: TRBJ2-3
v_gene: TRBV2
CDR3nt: TGTGCCAGTACGTGGATTAGCACAGATACGCAGTATTTT
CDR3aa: CASTWISTDTQYF

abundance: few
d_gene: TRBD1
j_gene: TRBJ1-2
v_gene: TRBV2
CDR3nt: TGTGCCAGGGGAGACAGGGCGAACTATGGCTACACCTTC
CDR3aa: CARGDRANYGYTF

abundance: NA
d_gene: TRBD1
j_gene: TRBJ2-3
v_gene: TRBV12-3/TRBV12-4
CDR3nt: TGTGCCAGCAGGGGACAGGCCCCTCGCACAGATACGCAGTATTTT
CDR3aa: CASRGQAPRTDTQYF

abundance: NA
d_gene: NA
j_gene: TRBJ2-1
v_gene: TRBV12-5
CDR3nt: TGTGCTAGTGGGCAGCACTACAATGAGCAGTTCTTC
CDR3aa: CASGQHYNEQFF